This passage covers 20 T cell receptor beta chains from one sample sequenced in a study of metastatic and nonmetastatic thyroid tumors. Thyroid surgery took place with no prior treatment in any patient. Via MiXCR, TCRdb re-called the PCR reads. Among 20,000 or so clones listed, over 9.5% were seen once. The sample was blood. These receptors were collected from a female donor with papillary thyroid cancer or a benign thyroid nodule (not recorded which). Some clones in this sample may be carry-over from other donors' samples.

This clone was observed many times. The chain combines TRBV11-3 with TRBJ2-7; 8 bases align to TRBD1. Germline V CDR1 and CDR2: SGHNT, YENEEA. The CDR3 is made up of 13 amino acids. The J segment lost 3 bases and the V segment lost 3 bases, leaving 1 base of the junction unmatched. CDR3 in amino acids: CASSLDRDYEQYF. The CDR3 DNA is TGTGCCAGCAGCTTGGACAGGGACTACGAGCAGTACTTC.

In its sample, this clone was seen a few times. With a much larger clone just one base away, this may be a read error. The genes are TRBV20-1 and TRBJ2-7; D remains ambiguous. V lost 0 bases, J lost 6 bases, and 3 bases lay in between. The CDR3 length is 10 residues. The V gene's germline CDR1 is DFQATT and CDR2 SNEGSKA (reference sequence). The CDR3 DNA follows: TGCAGTGCTAGAGATGGCGAGCAGTACTTC. Protein: CSARDGEQYF.

This clone was observed many times. The gene calls are TRBV10-3 and TRBJ1-1; D is possibly TRBD1 (5 bases). Germline V gene lookup returns CDR1 ENHRY and CDR2 SYGVKD. Trimming took off 7 bases at V and 1 base at J, with 13 bases between the two ends. This CDR3 is built from 14 residues. The CDR3 DNA sequence: TGTGCCATCACCCCCGGGGGGGGGAACACTGAAGCTTTCTTT. Encoded protein: CAITPGGGNTEAFF.

The table lists this clone with many counts. V gene TRBV20-1 combines with J gene TRBJ2-7; unclear D gene. This CDR3 region has 12 residues. Germline assignment: CDR1 DFQATT and CDR2 SNEGSKA (reference sequence). Trimming pared 5 bases from V and 2 bases from J, leaving 10 bases between. CDR3 amino acids: CSADSKTYEQYF. The CDR3 DNA reads TGCAGTGCTGATTCGAAAACCTACGAGCAGTACTTC.

As to this clone: A much larger clone sits a single nucleotide away, making a read error possible. The chain is built from TRBV11-2 and TRBJ2-1; D possibly corresponds to TRBD2 (5 bases). V lost 5 bases and J 7 bases, leaving 24 bases between the germline ends. From germline, CDR1 is SGHAT and CDR2 FQNNGV. The CDR3 has 17 amino acids. This chain's CDR3 is CASSEMARGRLLNEQFF. For the CDR3, the DNA is TGTGCCAGCAGCGAGATGGCTAGAGGGAGACTACTTAATGAGCAGTTCTTC. The entire variable domain, with the rest obtained from reference TRBV11-2 and TRBJ2-1, is as follows: EAGVAQSPRYKIIEKRQSVAFWCNPISGHATLYWYQQILGQGPKLLIQFQNNGVVDDSQLPKDRFSAERLKGVDSTLKIQPAKLEDSAVYLCASSEMARGRLLNEQFFGPGTRLTVL.

This clone appeared many times. The V call is TRBV20-1, the J call TRBJ1-1, with no clear D. The CDR3 has 10 residues. Per the germline V gene, CDR1 is DFQATT and CDR2 is SNEGSKA (reference sequence). The V end lost 6 bases, the J end lost 1 base, and 3 bases lay between the germline ends. The CDR3 DNA reads TGCAGTGCCCGGAACACTGAAGCTTTCTTT. Amino acid sequence: CSARNTEAFF.

This clone turned up a few times. Since a much larger clone is just one base distant, this may be a read error. The chain couples TRBV11-1 to TRBJ1-2; 7 bases are a match to TRBD1. This CDR3 comprises 17 residues. Germline lookup yields CDR1 SGHAT and CDR2 FQDESV (reference sequence). CDR3 protein: CASSLLEDRPDNDGYTF. CDR3 bases: TGTGCCAGCAGCTTATTGGAGGACAGGCCAGATAACGATGGCTACACCTTC.

Ten or more counts support this clone. CDR3: CASRQGDSSYNSPLHF. Here the CDR3 DNA reads TGTGCCAGCAGACAAGGGGACAGCTCCTATAATTCACCCCTCCACTTT. The genes are TRBV7-9 and TRBJ1-6, with 7 nucleotides matching TRBD1. The CDR3 extends over 16 amino acids. With V trimmed by 6 bases and J by 0 bases, 5 bases remained unmatched. Germline CDR1 SEHNR, CDR2 FQNEAQ (reference sequence). The variable domain in full, with the rest retrieved from reference TRBV7-9 and TRBJ1-6, is DTGVSQNPRHKITKRGQNVTFRCDPISEHNRLYWYRQTLGQGPEFLTYFQNEAQLEKSRLLSDRFSAERPKGSFSTLEIQRTEQGDSAMYLCASRQGDSSYNSPLHFGNGTRLTVT.

This clone was found a few times. J is TRBJ2-5 and V is TRBV28, with TRBD1 matching 7 bases. Germline trimming cut 1 base from V and 4 bases from J; bases unmatched to any gene: 9. In germline, CDR1 is MDHEN, CDR2 SYDVKM. The CDR3 loop spans 16 amino acids. CDR3 loop: CASSLSTGVRVETQYF. The CDR3 DNA is TGTGCCAGCAGTTTATCCACAGGGGTCAGGGTAGAGACCCAGTACTTC.

As concerns this clone: One end of the junction does not line up with germline, which may come from a read error. The chain links TRBV7-2 to TRBJ2-2, with D tentatively TRBD2 (5 bases). The CDR3 runs to 14 residues. The V gene's germline CDR1 is SGHTA and CDR2 FQGNSA. The CDR3 sequence: CASSLAGMTWELFF. CDR3 DNA sequence: TGTGCCAGCAGCTTAGCTGGGATGACCTGGGAGCTATTTTTT. Variable domain in full (rest from reference TRBV7-2 and TRBJ2-2): GAGVSQSPSNKVTEKGKDVELRCDPISGHTALYWYRQSLGQGLEFLIYFQGNSAPDKSGLPSDRFSAERTGGSVSTLTIQRTQQEDSAVYLCASSLAGMTWELFFGEGSRLTVL.

A few counts support this clone. The rearrangement links TRBV20-1 to TRBJ2-1, with 9 bases that match TRBD2. The V and J ends lost 1 base and 8 bases, in that order; junction bases with no gene match: 12. There are 16 residues in the CDR3. From germline, CDR1 is DFQATT and CDR2 SNEGSKA (reference sequence). The CDR3 nucleotides read TGCAGTGCTAGAGGACCGCCTCGCGGGAGGGATTATGAGCAGTTCTTC. It translates to CSARGPPRGRDYEQFF.

This clone was observed at least ten times. The gene calls are TRBV7-3 and TRBJ2-7; unclear D gene. The V end was cut by 5 bases, the J end by 0 bases, with 8 bases between. This CDR3 contains 13 residues. Looked up from germline, CDR1 is SGHTA and CDR2 is FQGTGA. As DNA, the CDR3 is TGTGCCAGCAGCCCGGACCACTCCTACGAGCAGTACTTC. Translation gives CASSPDHSYEQYF.

The CDR3 loop reads CASSVEASSSYNEQFF. As DNA, the CDR3 is TGTGCCAGCAGTGTTGAGGCTTCGAGCTCCTACAATGAGCAGTTCTTC. The chain couples TRBV6-1 to TRBJ2-1; D gene ambiguous. Germline V gene lookup returns CDR1 MNHNS and CDR2 SASEGT. The CDR3 is made up of 16 amino acids. Trimming left V 4 bases short and J 0 bases short, with 13 bases between.

As for this clone: This may stem from a read error, because a much larger clone lies one nucleotide away. The J gene is TRBJ2-7, the V gene TRBV30; maybe TRBD1 (5 bases). The CDR3 runs to 15 residues. V lost 2 bases to trimming and J lost 1 base, with 15 bases between them. CDR1 and CDR2 from the germline V gene are GTSNPN and SVGIG (reference sequence). CDR3 protein: CAWSPGAVGSYEQYF. The CDR3 bases are TGTGCCTGGAGTCCTGGGGCGGTCGGGTCCTACGAGCAGTACTTC.

This clone has more than one count but fewer than ten. Relative to the germline gene, one junction end is altered; a read error may explain this. This chain joins TRBV27 and TRBJ2-7; a weak D match, TRBD1 (6 bases). The V gene's germline CDR1 is MNHEY and CDR2 SMNVEV (reference sequence). This CDR3 has 14 residues. Here the CDR3 DNA reads TGTGCCAGTAGTTGGTCAGGGGTTACCTACGAGCAGTACTTC. The encoded protein is CASSWSGVTYEQYF.

With respect to this clone: The junction departs from germline at one end; a sequencing error may be responsible. The gene calls are TRBV12-3 or TRBV12-4 and TRBJ2-1, with 10 bases matching TRBD2. This CDR3 is built from 15 residues. The CDR3 nucleotides read TGTGCAAGCAGTTTACGACTAGCGGGTCTCAATGAGCAGTTCTTC. Encoded protein: CASSLRLAGLNEQFF.

This chain uses TRBV6-1 with TRBJ1-5; 7 bases fit TRBD1. The length of the CDR3 is 13 residues. V was clipped by 5 bases and J by 5 bases; unmatched bases: 3. Germline CDR1 and CDR2: MNHNS and SASEGT. Written as DNA, the CDR3 is TGTGCCAGCAGTCCGACAGGGTATCAGCCCCAGCATTTT. Encoded protein: CASSPTGYQPQHF.

As to this clone: A much larger clone lies a single base off, so this may be a read error. The chain uses TRBV5-1 and TRBJ2-3; D unresolved. CDR1 and CDR2 (germline): SGHRS, YFSETQ. This CDR3 comprises 15 residues. CDR3 residues: CAGSLGLTSTDTQYF. As DNA, the CDR3 is TGCGCCGGCAGCTTGGGCCTAACAAGCACAGATACGCAGTATTTT.

This clone was picked up a small number of times. The chain joins TRBV29-1 to TRBJ2-7; D perhaps matches TRBD1 (5 bases). Germline V gene data show CDR1 as SQVTM and CDR2 as ANQGSEA. This CDR3 spans 10 amino acids. CDR3 DNA: TGCATCTTTGACAGTTGCGAGCAGTACTTC. Translation: CIFDSCEQYF.

V usage is TRBV20-1 and J usage is TRBJ1-1; a weak D match, TRBD1 (5 bases). This CDR3 contains 15 residues. V was trimmed by 0 bases and J by 0 bases, leaving 11 bases between them. CDR1 and CDR2 (germline): DFQATT, SNEGSKA (reference sequence). The CDR3 DNA is TGCAGTGCTAGAGATGGGGGAGCCCTGAACACTGAAGCTTTCTTT. Its translation: CSARDGGALNTEAFF.